The present TCR beta chain was sequenced within a study of blood T cell repertoires in COVID-19. For the study at large: Sites in the United States, Italy and Spain provided acute and convalescent COVID-19 samples. Sources were T cells, B-cell-depleted T cells, or PBMCs; the material itself was cDNA or gDNA.

Method: immunoSEQ multiplex PCR; TCRdb's copy keeps in-frame clones and lacks some. The sample includes about 250,000 clones, about 82% of them seen just once. Patients of the Seattle cohort, enrolled during active infection, were followed longitudinally. This sequence originates from a woman at least 80 years old with COVID-19, enrolled during active disease. The sequenced material came from peripheral blood.

The chain's CDR3 is CASTPGGQKPYEQYF. The CDR3 DNA follows: TGTGCCAGCACCCCCGGAGGGCAGAAGCCCTACGAGCAGTACTTC. The chain joins TRBV11-2 to TRBJ2-7, with D perhaps TRBD2 (6 bases). The CDR3 covers 15 residues. Trimming removed 7 bases from V and 2 bases from J, with 18 bases in between. Germline CDR1 and CDR2: SGHAT and FQNNGV.